The rows below give T cell receptor beta chains drawn from one sample of a study of cytomegalovirus exposure and HLA in healthy donors. Sequenced by immunoSEQ multiplex PCR; TCRdb stores in-frame clones only, minus some. The table lists around 63,000 clones, more than 80% of them singletons. Sequenced input: PBMCs. Source of these receptors: a woman aged 30 to 39 in good health and CMV-seronegative. The CDR3 runs from the conserved cysteine through the conserved F or W. D genes are given only for firm matches. Only some rows state a clone size, as once, few, many or a class for expanded clones.

J: TRBJ2-1
D: NA
size: NA
V: TRBV27
DNA: TGTGCCAGCAGTTTAGGGAGCAATGAGCAGTTCTTC
CDR3: CASSLGSNEQFF

J: TRBJ2-3
D: NA
size: NA
V: TRBV7-9
DNA: TGTGCCAGCAGTGATTACGGCGGGCCATCTAGCACAGATACGCAGTATTTT
CDR3: CASSDYGGPSSTDTQYF

J: TRBJ2-3
D: TRBD2
size: NA
V: TRBV11-2
DNA: TGTGCCAGCAGCTTAGTCGGGGGGGACACAGATACGCAGTATTTT
CDR3: CASSLVGGDTDTQYF

J: TRBJ1-6
D: TRBD1
size: NA
V: TRBV7-2
DNA: TGTGCCAGCAAAGGTACAGGGGATTCACCCCTCCACTTT
CDR3: CASKGTGDSPLHF

J: TRBJ1-1
D: NA
size: NA
V: TRBV27
DNA: TGTGCCAGCAGGCTGGGACTTCCCGCTGAAGCTTTCTTT
CDR3: CASRLGLPAEAFF

J: TRBJ2-7
D: NA
size: NA
V: TRBV9
DNA: TGTGCCAGCAGCGTAGGGAGCGGGTACCCGACCTACGAGCAGTACTTC
CDR3: CASSVGSGYPTYEQYF

J: TRBJ1-1
D: NA
size: NA
V: TRBV5-1
DNA: TGCGCCAGCAGCTTGGAAAGAGGGTCCCCTGAAGCTTTCTTT
CDR3: CASSLERGSPEAFF

J: TRBJ2-2
D: TRBD2
size: NA
V: TRBV9
DNA: TGTGCCAGCAGCGCGAGCGGGGTTAACACCGGGGAGCTGTTTTTT
CDR3: CASSASGVNTGELFF

J: TRBJ1-1
D: NA
size: NA
V: TRBV15
DNA: TGTGCCACCAGCAGAGAGCCCGGGGGGAGCACTGAAGCTTTCTTT
CDR3: CATSREPGGSTEAFF

J: TRBJ1-2
D: NA
size: once
V: TRBV5-1
DNA: TGCGCCAGCAGCTGGATAGGGGAATCCTATGGCTACACCTTC
CDR3: CASSWIGESYGYTF

J: TRBJ2-2
D: TRBD1
size: NA
V: TRBV19
DNA: TGTGCCAGTTCAAGGGACAGGGGGGGCGGGGAGCTGTTTTTT
CDR3: CASSRDRGGGELFF

J: TRBJ1-4
D: NA
size: NA
V: TRBV7-9
DNA: TGTGCCAGCAGCTTAGGTGGATACCAAGGGGAACTGTTTTTT
CDR3: CASSLGGYQGELFF

J: TRBJ2-7
D: TRBD1
size: NA
V: TRBV27
DNA: TGTGCCAGCAGCCTGGGACAGCTATACGAGCAGTACTTC
CDR3: CASSLGQLYEQYF

J: TRBJ2-7
D: NA
size: NA
V: TRBV29-1
DNA: TGCAGCGTGGGCATAGAGTACGAGCAGTACTTC
CDR3: CSVGIEYEQYF

J: TRBJ1-5
D: TRBD1
size: NA
V: TRBV27
DNA: TGTGCCAGCAGTTTATCGCCGGGACAGGGAGGGCAGCCCCAGCATTTT
CDR3: CASSLSPGQGGQPQHF

J: TRBJ2-1
D: NA
size: few
V: TRBV6-4
DNA: TGTGCCAGCAGTGACTCGGCAGGGGATTACAATGAGCAGTTCTTC
CDR3: CASSDSAGDYNEQFF

J: TRBJ2-7
D: TRBD1
size: NA
V: TRBV5-6
DNA: TGTGCCAGCAGCTTGGAAAAGCGGGTAGGGACAGGGCCTTTCTACGAGCAGTACTTC
CDR3: CASSLEKRVGTGPFYEQYF

J: TRBJ2-1
D: NA
size: NA
V: TRBV10-3
DNA: TGTGCCATCAGTGAGTCTCTCCGTGAGCAGTTCTTC
CDR3: CAISESLREQFF

J: TRBJ1-3
D: TRBD1
size: once
V: TRBV5-1
DNA: TGCGCCAGCAGCTTACAGGGGGCACGAGCCGGAAACACCATATATTTT
CDR3: CASSLQGARAGNTIYF

J: TRBJ2-3
D: TRBD1
size: once
V: TRBV10-1
DNA: TGCGCCAGCAGTGACTACGAAATGACAGGGGGCATAATAACAGATACGCAGTATTTT
CDR3: CASSDYEMTGGIITDTQYF

J: TRBJ1-1
D: TRBD1
size: NA
V: TRBV4-1
DNA: TGCGCCAGCAGCCAAGTGACAGGGGGCAGTGGTGAAGCTTTCTTT
CDR3: CASSQVTGGSGEAFF

J: TRBJ1-4
D: TRBD1
size: NA
V: TRBV6-5
DNA: TGTGCCAGCAGTCGGACAGGGGACGAACTGTTTTTT
CDR3: CASSRTGDELFF

J: TRBJ1-4
D: NA
size: NA
V: TRBV6-1
DNA: TGTGCCAGCCTCAGACAGGTTAATGAAAAACTGTTTTTT
CDR3: CASLRQVNEKLFF

J: TRBJ2-2
D: TRBD1
size: NA
V: TRBV5-1
DNA: TGCGCCAGCAGCTTCCTCCCTAGGGACAGAAACACCGGGGAGCTGTTTTTT
CDR3: CASSFLPRDRNTGELFF

J: TRBJ2-7
D: NA
size: NA
V: TRBV9
DNA: TGTGCCAGCAGCCCATGCGACGAGCAGTACTTC
CDR3: CASSPCDEQYF

J: TRBJ2-7
D: NA
size: once
V: TRBV5-1
DNA: TGCGCCAGCAGCTTGGACAGGGCAACCTTTAACGAGCAGTACTTC
CDR3: CASSLDRATFNEQYF

J: TRBJ1-4
D: NA
size: NA
V: TRBV4-1
DNA: TGCGCCAGCAGCCCCCTGGGGGCCCCTAATGAAAAACTGTTTTTT
CDR3: CASSPLGAPNEKLFF

J: TRBJ2-7
D: TRBD1
size: few
V: TRBV18
DNA: TGTGCCAGCTCACCACCCCTAACAGGGGCGCCATACGAGCAGTACTTC
CDR3: CASSPPLTGAPYEQYF

J: TRBJ1-1
D: NA
size: NA
V: TRBV7-2
DNA: TGTGCCAGCAGCATCCGAGCCGGGACAAATAGTCAAGCTTTCTTT
CDR3: CASSIRAGTNSQAFF

J: TRBJ1-2
D: NA
size: few
V: TRBV11-3
DNA: TGTGCCAGCAGCTCATACAGATCCTATGGCTACACCTTC
CDR3: CASSSYRSYGYTF

J: TRBJ2-1
D: NA
size: NA
V: TRBV7-9
DNA: TGTGCCAGCAGCTCCACTGGCAATGAGCAGTTCTTC
CDR3: CASSSTGNEQFF

J: TRBJ2-3
D: TRBD2
size: once
V: TRBV4-1
DNA: TGCGCCAGCAGCCCCAAAGGGACTAGCGGGGAGGACGGCACAGATACGCAGTATTTT
CDR3: CASSPKGTSGEDGTDTQYF

J: TRBJ2-3
D: TRBD2
size: NA
V: TRBV4-1
DNA: TGCGCCAGCAGCCAGATAGGGACTAGTTCAGATACGCAGTATTTT
CDR3: CASSQIGTSSDTQYF

J: TRBJ2-3
D: TRBD1
size: NA
V: TRBV6-5
DNA: TGTGCCAGCAGTTCCGGGACAGGGGGCCTGACAGATACGCAGTATTTT
CDR3: CASSSGTGGLTDTQYF

J: TRBJ1-3
D: NA
size: NA
V: TRBV28
DNA: TGTGCCAGCAGTCCCGCGGGGGGCACTGGAAACACCATATATTTT
CDR3: CASSPAGGTGNTIYF

J: TRBJ1-1
D: NA
size: NA
V: TRBV27
DNA: TGTGCCAGCATACCATCGAGGGTCGACACTGAAGCTTTCTTT
CDR3: CASIPSRVDTEAFF

J: TRBJ1-2
D: TRBD1
size: NA
V: TRBV29-1
DNA: TGCAGCGGATCGGACAGGCCTGGCTATGGCTACACCTTC
CDR3: CSGSDRPGYGYTF

J: TRBJ1-6
D: NA
size: NA
V: TRBV6-5
DNA: TGTGCCAGCAAAAGGACAGATACTTATTCACCCCTCCACTTT
CDR3: CASKRTDTYSPLHF

J: TRBJ1-4
D: TRBD1
size: NA
V: TRBV18
DNA: TGTGCCAGCTCACCGAACAGGGGAACTAATGAAAAACTGTTTTTT
CDR3: CASSPNRGTNEKLFF

J: TRBJ1-1
D: NA
size: once
V: TRBV30
DNA: TGTGCCTGGAGGAAGCTCGGACTGAGCGCTGAAGCTTTCTTT
CDR3: CAWRKLGLSAEAFF

J: TRBJ2-5
D: TRBD2
size: NA
V: TRBV5-1
DNA: TGCGCCAGCAGCTTGGTGGCGGGGGGAAGGGAGACCCAGTACTTC
CDR3: CASSLVAGGRETQYF

J: TRBJ1-5
D: NA
size: once
V: TRBV7-2
DNA: TGTGCCAGCAGCTTAAGCAGGAATCAGCCCCAGCATTTT
CDR3: CASSLSRNQPQHF

J: TRBJ1-6
D: NA
size: once
V: TRBV28
DNA: TGTGCCAGCAGTTTAGCAGTGAATTCACCCCTCCACTTT
CDR3: CASSLAVNSPLHF

J: TRBJ1-5
D: NA
size: NA
V: TRBV18
DNA: TGTGCCAGCTCATCCACAGGCGGGGTGAACAATCAGCCCCAGCATTTT
CDR3: CASSSTGGVNNQPQHF

J: TRBJ2-3
D: TRBD1
size: NA
V: TRBV6-1
DNA: TGTGCCAGCAGGCTACAGGGGAGCACAGATACGCAGTATTTT
CDR3: CASRLQGSTDTQYF

J: TRBJ2-2
D: NA
size: NA
V: TRBV6-1
DNA: TGTGCCAGCAGACCGGTACAGGGCGCCGGGGAGCTGTTTTTT
CDR3: CASRPVQGAGELFF